Below are 8 T cell receptor beta chains sequenced from a single sample in a study of blood T cell repertoires in COVID-19. The assay was immunoSEQ multiplex PCR, and TCRdb's table has in-frame clones only and misses some. In the table there are approximately 120,000 clones, approximately 74% of which are singletons. The sample comprised peripheral blood. These receptors were collected from a man older than 75 with COVID-19, enrolled during active disease.

This chain joins TRBV7-2 and TRBJ2-1, with a weak D call TRBD2 (6 bases). Trimming removed 2 bases at V and 4 bases at J, with 12 bases between. CDR3 length equals 15 residues. Germline assignment: CDR1 SGHTA and CDR2 FQGNSA. CDR3 region: CASSLQEGRYNEQFF. CDR3 in DNA: TGTGCCAGCAGCTTACAGGAGGGCCGATACAATGAGCAGTTCTTC. Supplemented by reference TRBV7-2 and TRBJ2-1, the full variable domain reads GAGVSQSPSNKVTEKGKDVELRCDPISGHTALYWYRQSLGQGLEFLIYFQGNSAPDKSGLPSDRFSAERTGGSVSTLTIQRTQQEDSAVYLCASSLQEGRYNEQFFGPGTRLTVL.

The CDR3 DNA reads TGTGCCAGCAGCCCTCCGGTGGGGGAGCTGTTTTTT. Amino acids: CASSPPVGELFF. This chain links TRBV3-1 (or the pseudogene TRBV3-2) with TRBJ2-2; D is undetermined. The CDR3 sequence is 12 residues long. Germline V lookup: CDR1 LGHDT, CDR2 YNNKEL (reference sequence). The V and J ends lost 4 bases and 8 bases respectively, with 8 bases between them.

This chain uses TRBV7-2 with TRBJ1-1, with TRBD1 as a possible D gene (5 bases). The CDR3 runs to 16 residues. The V end was cut by 5 bases, the J end by 0 bases, with 16 bases between. Germline-derived CDR1 and CDR2 are SGHTA and FQGNSA. CDR3 region: CASSESPGLLNTEAFF. CDR3 nucleotides: TGTGCCAGCAGCGAATCTCCGGGACTCCTGAACACTGAAGCTTTCTTT.

Written as DNA, the CDR3 is TGTGCCACCAGTGACTCCGGACAGGGAGGATACACTGAAGCTTTCTTT. It encodes CATSDSGQGGYTEAFF. The rearrangement links TRBV24-1 to TRBJ1-1, with 8 bases identical to TRBD1. Trimming removed 4 bases from V and 3 bases from J; junction bases left unmatched: 9. The CDR3 is 16 residues long. The germline V gene has CDR1 KGHDR and CDR2 SFDVKD.

The V and J genes are TRBV5-6 and TRBJ1-3; a possible D gene is TRBD1 (6 bases). This CDR3 spans 17 amino acids. Germline V gene data show CDR1 as SGHDT and CDR2 as YYEEEE. V was shortened by 0 bases and J by 4 bases, with 17 bases between the two germline ends. Here the CDR3 reads CASSLALWDIDGNTIYF. For the CDR3, the DNA is TGTGCCAGCAGCTTGGCACTATGGGACATCGACGGAAACACCATATATTTT.

The J gene is TRBJ2-1, the V gene TRBV7-2; the match to TRBD2 covers 10 bases. This CDR3 has 15 residues. Per the germline V gene, CDR1 is SGHTA and CDR2 is FQGNSA. After removal of 2 bases from V and 2 bases from J, the junction contained 0 bases not matched to a gene. The CDR3 DNA sequence: TGTGCCAGCAGCTTAAGCGGGAGGGCCTACAATGAGCAGTTCTTC. It specifies CASSLSGRAYNEQFF.

This clone was counted between two and nine times. The chain uses TRBV18 and TRBJ2-1, with 7 nucleotides matching TRBD1. V gave up 6 bases and J gave up 2 bases; unmatched junction bases: 7. Per germline, CDR1 KGHSH and CDR2 LQKENI. CDR3 size: 15 residues. The CDR3 DNA sequence: TGTGCCAGCTCGCCCGGGACAGTCACCTACAATGAGCAGTTCTTC. Protein product: CASSPGTVTYNEQFF. Full variable domain (rest looked up from reference TRBV18 and TRBJ2-1): NAGVMQNPRHLVRRRGQEARLRCSPMKGHSHVYWYRQLPEEGLKFMVYLQKENIIDESGMPKERFSAEFPKEGPSILRIQQVVRGDSAAYFCASSPGTVTYNEQFFGPGTRLTVL.

This clone showed up just a few times. The J gene is TRBJ2-1, the V gene TRBV7-6; 7 bases agree with TRBD2. This CDR3 is built from 15 residues. Germline assignment: CDR1 SGHVS and CDR2 FNYEAQ. After removal of 5 bases from V and 0 bases from J, the junction contained 4 bases not matched to a gene. The CDR3 region is CASSPSGYSYNEQFF. The CDR3, as DNA: TGTGCCAGCAGCCCTAGCGGATACTCCTACAATGAGCAGTTCTTC. Looking up the rest from reference TRBV7-6 and TRBJ2-1 gives the full variable domain: GAGVSQSPRYKVTKRGQDVALRCDPISGHVSLYWYRQALGQGPEFLTYFNYEAQQDKSGLPNDRFSAERPEGSISTLTIQRTEQRDSAMYRCASSPSGYSYNEQFFGPGTRLTVL.